This TCR beta chain came from a study of T-cell memory formation after mild COVID-19. General study findings and limits: Clones shrinking from day 15 to 85 showed even CD4/CD8 mixes; later expanders tilted CD4+.

MiXCR, applied by TCRdb to the 5' RACE reads, yields one record per CDR3 protein. The sample lists 75,000 to 95,000 distinct CDR3 sequences; more than 10% were seen once. The CDR3 covers 15 residues. Losses at the gene ends were 4 bases for V and 5 bases for J; bases not matched to a gene: 7. Germline CDR1 LNHNV, CDR2 YYDKDF (reference sequence). This clonotype was seen a handful of times. Its antigen is still unknown. The receptor was isolated from an adult woman who had mild COVID-19 (a few samples of this study predate the infection). Cell type and time point are not known. The rearrangement joins TRBV15 to TRBJ2-7; TRBD1 matches at 11 bases. Material for sequencing was PBMCs or a T cell subset sorted from them (not recorded which). CDR3 nucleotide sequence: TGTGCCACCAGCATCCGGACAGGGGGCAAGGACGAGCAGTACTTC. Its protein is CATSIRTGGKDEQYF.